Each of the 18 T cell receptor beta chains below was sequenced from the same sample in a study of graft-versus-host responses after intestinal transplantation. Clones were read by immunoSEQ multiplex PCR, and TCRdb kept only the in-frame ones, dropping some. This table holds over 75,000 clones, 85% to 90% found once. No antigen has been identified for these receptors. The source material was unstimulated CD4+ T cells sorted from spleen or lymph node cells, sampled before intestinal transplant. Receptors originate from a human donor who received an intestinal transplant.

The sample holds one count of this clone. This chain uses TRBV5-1 with TRBJ2-2; TRBD2 agrees at 8 bases. Germline trimming cut 3 bases from V and 6 bases from J; bases unmatched to any gene: 7. CDR1 is SGHRS and CDR2 is YFSETQ in the germline V gene. The CDR3 loop spans 15 amino acids. The chain's CDR3 is CASSWSGSGAGELFF. The CDR3 DNA is TGCGCCAGCAGCTGGAGCGGGAGTGGTGCCGGGGAGCTGTTTTTT. Looking up the rest from reference TRBV5-1 and TRBJ2-2 gives the full variable domain: KAGVTQTPRYLIKTRGQQVTLSCSPISGHRSVSWYQQTPGQGLQFLFEYFSETQRNKGNFPGRFSGRQFSNSRSEMNVSTLELGDSALYLCASSWSGSGAGELFFGEGSRLTVL.

The genes are TRBV5-1 and TRBJ1-1, with D unresolved. This CDR3 contains 12 residues. Deletions cut 0 bases from V and 4 bases from J, with 4 bases between. Germline assignment: CDR1 SGHRS and CDR2 YFSETQ. The chain's CDR3 is CASSLVSTEAFF. CDR3 DNA: TGCGCCAGCAGCTTGGTCAGCACTGAAGCTTTCTTT. Filled out from reference TRBV5-1 and TRBJ1-1, the complete variable domain reads KAGVTQTPRYLIKTRGQQVTLSCSPISGHRSVSWYQQTPGQGLQFLFEYFSETQRNKGNFPGRFSGRQFSNSRSEMNVSTLELGDSALYLCASSLVSTEAFFGQGTRLTVV.

The rearrangement joins TRBV28 to TRBJ2-7; possible D gene TRBD1, 6 bases. V dropped 8 bases and J dropped 5 bases, with 22 bases sitting between them. The CDR3 spans 15 residues. Germline-derived CDR1 and CDR2 are MDHEN and SYDVKM. The CDR3 region is CASGPHVAGVHEQYF. CDR3 coding DNA: TGTGCCAGCGGACCCCACGTTGCAGGGGTCCACGAGCAGTACTTC.

This chain links TRBV5-6 with TRBJ1-2; tentatively, D is TRBD1 (6 bases). Trimming left V 1 base short and J 8 bases short, with 12 bases between. CDR3 length: 13 amino acids. Germline CDR1 is SGHDT and CDR2 is YYEEEE. The CDR3: CASSLYRVKGYTF. CDR3 DNA sequence: TGTGCCAGCAGCTTGTACAGGGTAAAGGGCTACACCTTC.

This clone showed up just a few times. This chain joins TRBV28 and TRBJ1-1; D not resolved. Trimming took off 1 base at V and 4 bases at J, with 7 bases between the two ends. This CDR3 comprises 13 residues. Germline CDR1 MDHEN, CDR2 SYDVKM. Here the CDR3 DNA reads TGTGCCAGCAGTTTATCGGGATTCACTGAAGCTTTCTTT. It codes for CASSLSGFTEAFF.

The V gene is TRBV28, the J gene TRBJ1-5, with a possible D match to TRBD1 (5 bases). With 2 bases removed from V and 3 bases from J, the gap between germline ends came to 11 bases. Germline-derived CDR1 and CDR2 are MDHEN and SYDVKM. This CDR3 is 15 amino acids long. CDR3 in amino acids: CASSLLDRANQPQHF. The CDR3 DNA follows: TGTGCCAGCAGTTTACTAGACAGAGCCAATCAGCCCCAGCATTTT.

This clone was recorded once. The chain joins TRBV19 to TRBJ1-2; 9 bases map to TRBD1. Trimming took 4 bases from V and 3 from J; bases not matched to a gene: 6. This CDR3 is built from 15 residues. Germline CDR1 LNHDA, CDR2 SQIVND (reference sequence). This CDR3 reads CASSTPTGGYYGYTF. The CDR3 DNA reads as TGTGCCAGTAGTACCCCAACAGGGGGCTACTATGGCTACACCTTC.

In its sample, this clone was seen once. This sequence joins TRBV29-1 and TRBJ1-5, with 7 nucleotides matching TRBD1. After removal of 4 bases from V and 5 bases from J, the junction contained 2 bases not matched to a gene. This CDR3 is 12 amino acids long. Germline values: CDR1 SQVTM, CDR2 ANQGSEA. The chain's CDR3 is CSVGQGDQPQHF. The CDR3 coding sequence is TGCAGCGTTGGACAGGGCGATCAGCCCCAGCATTTT.

V is TRBV19 and J is TRBJ1-5; 10 bases fit TRBD1. The ends lost 8 bases at V and 4 bases at J; junction bases unmatched: 2. This CDR3 has 13 residues. Germline V lookup: CDR1 LNHDA, CDR2 SQIVND (reference sequence). The CDR3 is CASRDRGNQPQHF. The CDR3 DNA reads TGTGCCAGTCGGGACAGGGGAAATCAGCCCCAGCATTTT. Full variable domain (outside the CDR3, taken from reference TRBV19 and TRBJ1-5): DGGITQSPKYLFRKEGQNVTLSCEQNLNHDAMYWYRQDPGQGLRLIYYSQIVNDFQKGDIAEGYSVSREKKESFPLTVTSAQKNPTAFYLCASRDRGNQPQHFGDGTRLSIL.

The J gene is TRBJ2-5, the V gene TRBV7-9; no firm D call. V lost 2 bases to trimming and J lost 7 bases, with 17 bases between them. This CDR3 is 15 amino acids long. Germline V gene lookup returns CDR1 SEHNR and CDR2 FQNEAQ (reference sequence). The CDR3 nucleotides read TGTGCCAGCAGCTTACCCTTTCGCGGCGGCTCGACCCAGTACTTC. This gives the protein CASSLPFRGGSTQYF.

The chain is built from TRBV18 and TRBJ2-2; 7 bases line up with TRBD1. V lost 0 bases, J lost 4 bases, and 5 bases stayed unmatched. This CDR3 spans 16 amino acids. In germline, CDR1 is KGHSH, CDR2 LQKENI. The CDR3 sequence: CASSPPGGMSTGELFF. The CDR3 DNA is TGTGCCAGCTCACCACCAGGGGGCATGAGCACCGGGGAGCTGTTTTTT.

The gene calls are TRBV18 and TRBJ1-2; TRBD1 matches 9 bases. CDR1 and CDR2 (germline): KGHSH, LQKENI. The CDR3 consists of 14 residues. J lost 7 bases, V lost 5 bases, and 8 bases had no gene match. The CDR3: CASSSDRGEGGYTF. Written as DNA, the CDR3 is TGTGCCAGCTCAAGTGACAGGGGGGAAGGTGGCTACACCTTC.

The chain has TRBV7-8 and TRBJ2-3; 11 bases align to TRBD1. The V gene's germline CDR1 is SGHVS and CDR2 FQNEAQ. CDR3 length: 17 amino acids. Losses at the gene ends were 3 bases for V and 0 bases for J; bases not matched to a gene: 5. Written as DNA, the CDR3 is TGTGCCAGCAGCTTGGCCGGGACAGGGGGAAGCACAGATACGCAGTATTTT. Translation: CASSLAGTGGSTDTQYF.

The chain combines TRBV6-4 with TRBJ2-6; TRBD2 aligns across 10 bases. Germline loops: CDR1 MRHNA, CDR2 SNTAGT. The J segment lost 0 bases and the V segment lost 6 bases, leaving 2 bases of the junction unmatched. This CDR3 contains 16 residues. The CDR3 loop reads CASSQRGGSGANVLTF. Written as DNA, the CDR3 is TGTGCCAGCAGCCAGCGGGGGGGCTCTGGGGCCAACGTCCTGACTTTC.

This chain links TRBV5-1 with TRBJ1-2; no clear D gene. V gave up 4 bases and J gave up 3 bases, with 19 bases separating them. Germline lookup yields CDR1 SGHRS and CDR2 YFSETQ. The CDR3 consists of 16 residues. The CDR3 nucleotides read TGCGCCAGCAGCGGGAGAACAGATCGGGCGGACTATGGCTACACCTTC. Its translation: CASSGRTDRADYGYTF.

The genes are TRBV6-1 and TRBJ2-2, with 7 bases matching TRBD1. The CDR3 has 15 amino acids. Germline trimming cut 6 bases from V and 0 bases from J; bases unmatched to any gene: 4. Germline CDR1 and CDR2: MNHNS and SASEGT. DNA for the CDR3: TGTGCCAGCAGCCCAGGGGGACCGAACACCGGGGAGCTGTTTTTT. This gives the protein CASSPGGPNTGELFF.

V is TRBV19 and J is TRBJ1-6; D unclear. V shed 11 bases and J shed 4 bases, with 9 bases lying between them. The CDR3 contains 12 residues. Germline V gives CDR1 LNHDA, CDR2 SQIVND (reference sequence). The CDR3 loop reads CASAFYNSPLHF. DNA for the CDR3: TGTGCCTCCGCGTTTTATAATTCACCCCTCCACTTT.

The genes are TRBV6-5 and TRBJ2-1, with D possibly TRBD1 on 5 matching bases. The germline V and J ends were trimmed by 2 bases and 6 bases, with 11 bases remaining between them. Germline loops: CDR1 MNHEY, CDR2 SVGAGI. The CDR3 runs to 14 residues. The CDR3 reads CASSYGVGRNEQFF. In DNA, the CDR3 is TGTGCCAGCAGTTACGGTGTGGGGCGCAATGAGCAGTTCTTC.